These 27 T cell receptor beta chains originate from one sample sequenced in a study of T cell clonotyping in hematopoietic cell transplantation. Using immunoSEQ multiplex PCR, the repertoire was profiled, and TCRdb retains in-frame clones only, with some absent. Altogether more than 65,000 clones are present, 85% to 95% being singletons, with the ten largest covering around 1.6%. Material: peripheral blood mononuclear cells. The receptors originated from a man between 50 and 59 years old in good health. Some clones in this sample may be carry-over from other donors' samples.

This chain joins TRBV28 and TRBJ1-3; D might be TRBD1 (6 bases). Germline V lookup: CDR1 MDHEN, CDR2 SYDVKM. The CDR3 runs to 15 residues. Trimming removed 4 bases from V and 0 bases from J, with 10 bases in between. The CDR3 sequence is CASSSMTGSGNTIYF. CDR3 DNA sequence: TGTGCCAGCAGTTCAATGACAGGCTCTGGAAACACCATATATTTT.

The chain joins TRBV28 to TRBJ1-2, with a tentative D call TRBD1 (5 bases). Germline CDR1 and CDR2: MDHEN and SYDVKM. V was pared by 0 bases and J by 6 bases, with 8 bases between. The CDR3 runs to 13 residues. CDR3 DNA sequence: TGTGCCAGCAGTTTATGGGGGGGAGATGGCTACACCTTC. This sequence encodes CASSLWGGDGYTF.

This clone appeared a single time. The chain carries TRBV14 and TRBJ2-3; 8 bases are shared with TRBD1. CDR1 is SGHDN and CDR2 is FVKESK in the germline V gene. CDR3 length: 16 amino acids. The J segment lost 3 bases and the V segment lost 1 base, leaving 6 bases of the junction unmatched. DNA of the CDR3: TGTGCCAGCAGCCAAGCGTTCAGGGGGCGTACAGATACGCAGTATTTT. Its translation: CASSQAFRGRTDTQYF.

CDR3 residues: CASSQRGGRVEKLFF. The CDR3 region has the DNA TGTGCCAGCAGCCAGAGGGGGGGGAGGGTTGAAAAACTGTTTTTT. The rearrangement uses TRBV7-2 and TRBJ1-4; D is possibly TRBD1 (6 bases). From germline, CDR1 is SGHTA and CDR2 FQGNSA. V lost 5 bases to trimming and J lost 7 bases, with 17 bases between them. The CDR3 runs to 15 residues.

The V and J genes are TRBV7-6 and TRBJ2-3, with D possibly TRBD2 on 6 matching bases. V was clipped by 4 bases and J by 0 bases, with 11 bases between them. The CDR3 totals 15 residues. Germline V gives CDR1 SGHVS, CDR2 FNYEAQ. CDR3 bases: TGTGCCAGCAGCTCCTCCGGGACTAGCACAGATACGCAGTATTTT. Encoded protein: CASSSSGTSTDTQYF.

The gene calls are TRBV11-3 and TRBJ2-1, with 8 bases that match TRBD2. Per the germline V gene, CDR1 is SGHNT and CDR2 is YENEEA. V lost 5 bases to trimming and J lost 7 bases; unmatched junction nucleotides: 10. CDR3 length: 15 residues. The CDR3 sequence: CASSVTSGYGNEQFF. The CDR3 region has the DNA TGTGCCAGCAGCGTCACTAGCGGTTATGGGAATGAGCAGTTCTTC.

In DNA, the CDR3 is TGTGCCAGCATCCCCCTAGGTACAGATACGCAGTATTTT. Protein sequence: CASIPLGTDTQYF. The chain uses TRBV7-2 and TRBJ2-3, with D uncertain. Germline V gene sequence: CDR1 SGHTA, CDR2 FQGNSA. Trimming took 7 bases from V and 3 from J, leaving 11 bases between them. The CDR3 extends over 13 amino acids.

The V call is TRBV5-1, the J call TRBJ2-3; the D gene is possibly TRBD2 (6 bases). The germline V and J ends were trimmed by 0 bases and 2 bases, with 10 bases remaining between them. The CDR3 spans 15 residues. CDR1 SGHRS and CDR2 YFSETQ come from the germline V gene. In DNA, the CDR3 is TGCGCCAGCAGCTTGGGGCGGGGAAACACAGATACGCAGTATTTT. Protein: CASSLGRGNTDTQYF.

Written as DNA, the CDR3 is TGTGCCAGCAGCTTAGTGGCAGCTCGAACCGGGGAGCTGTTTTTT. This sequence encodes CASSLVAARTGELFF. The rearrangement joins TRBV7-2 to TRBJ2-2; D unresolved. V was trimmed by 1 base and J by 5 bases, leaving 11 bases between them. Germline V gene data show CDR1 as SGHTA and CDR2 as FQGNSA. The CDR3 spans 15 residues.

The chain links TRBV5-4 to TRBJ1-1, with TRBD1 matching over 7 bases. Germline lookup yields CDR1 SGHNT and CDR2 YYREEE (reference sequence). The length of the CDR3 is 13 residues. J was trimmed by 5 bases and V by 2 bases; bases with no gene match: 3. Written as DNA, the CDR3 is TGTGCCAGCAGCTTTATACAGGGGACTGAAGCTTTCTTT. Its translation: CASSFIQGTEAFF.

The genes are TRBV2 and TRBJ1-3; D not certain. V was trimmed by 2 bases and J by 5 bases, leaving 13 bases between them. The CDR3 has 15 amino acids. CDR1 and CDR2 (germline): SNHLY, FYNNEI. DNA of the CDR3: TGTGCCAGCAGTGAAAGTTCCCCGCCCCGAAACACCATATATTTT. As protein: CASSESSPPRNTIYF. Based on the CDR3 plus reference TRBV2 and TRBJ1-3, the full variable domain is EPEVTQTPSHQVTQMGQEVILRCVPISNHLYFYWYRQILGQKVEFLVSFYNNEISEKSEIFDDQFSVERPDGSNFTLKIRSTKLEDSAMYFCASSESSPPRNTIYFGEGSWLTVV.

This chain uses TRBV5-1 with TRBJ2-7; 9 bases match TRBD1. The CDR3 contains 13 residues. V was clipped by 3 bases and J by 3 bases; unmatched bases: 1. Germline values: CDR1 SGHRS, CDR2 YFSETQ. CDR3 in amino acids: CASSWGQGYEQYF. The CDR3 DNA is TGCGCCAGCAGCTGGGGACAGGGCTACGAGCAGTACTTC.

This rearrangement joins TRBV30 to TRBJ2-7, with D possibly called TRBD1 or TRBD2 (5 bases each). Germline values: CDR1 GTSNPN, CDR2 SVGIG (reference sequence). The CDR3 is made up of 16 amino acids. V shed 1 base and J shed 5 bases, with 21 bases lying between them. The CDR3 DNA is TGTGCCTGGAGTGAAAGGGCCGGGACCGCTGGGAACGAGCAGTACTTC. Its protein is CAWSERAGTAGNEQYF.

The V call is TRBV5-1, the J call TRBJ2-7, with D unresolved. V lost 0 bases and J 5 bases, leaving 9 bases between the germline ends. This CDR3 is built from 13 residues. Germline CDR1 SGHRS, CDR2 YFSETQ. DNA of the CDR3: TGCGCCAGCAGCTTGGCAGGTTCTCACGAGCAGTACTTC. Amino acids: CASSLAGSHEQYF. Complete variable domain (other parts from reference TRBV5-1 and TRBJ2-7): KAGVTQTPRYLIKTRGQQVTLSCSPISGHRSVSWYQQTPGQGLQFLFEYFSETQRNKGNFPGRFSGRQFSNSRSEMNVSTLELGDSALYLCASSLAGSHEQYFGPGTRLTVT.

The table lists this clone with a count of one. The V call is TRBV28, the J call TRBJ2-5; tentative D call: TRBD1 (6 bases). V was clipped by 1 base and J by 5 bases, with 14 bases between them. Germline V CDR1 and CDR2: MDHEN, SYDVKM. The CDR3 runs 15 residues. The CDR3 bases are TGTGCCAGCAGTTTATACGGCAGGGACATGGAGACCCAGTACTTC. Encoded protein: CASSLYGRDMETQYF.

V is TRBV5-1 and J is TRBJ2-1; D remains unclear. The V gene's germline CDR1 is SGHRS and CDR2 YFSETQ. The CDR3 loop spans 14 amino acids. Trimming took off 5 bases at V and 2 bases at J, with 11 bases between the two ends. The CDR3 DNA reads TGCGCCAGCAGGATAGGACGGCCCTACAATGAGCAGTTCTTC. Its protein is CASRIGRPYNEQFF.

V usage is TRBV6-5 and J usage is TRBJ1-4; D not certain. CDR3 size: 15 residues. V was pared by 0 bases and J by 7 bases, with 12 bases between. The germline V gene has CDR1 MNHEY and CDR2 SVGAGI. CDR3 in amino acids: CASSYSEGIGEKLFF. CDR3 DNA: TGTGCCAGCAGTTACTCGGAGGGTATCGGTGAAAAACTGTTTTTT.

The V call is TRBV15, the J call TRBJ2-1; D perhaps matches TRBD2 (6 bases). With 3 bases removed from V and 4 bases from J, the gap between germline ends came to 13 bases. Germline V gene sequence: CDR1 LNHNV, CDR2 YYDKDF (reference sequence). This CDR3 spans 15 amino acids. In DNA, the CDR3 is TGTGCCACCAGCAGTTTTAGCGGAGATTACAATGAGCAGTTCTTC. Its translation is CATSSFSGDYNEQFF.

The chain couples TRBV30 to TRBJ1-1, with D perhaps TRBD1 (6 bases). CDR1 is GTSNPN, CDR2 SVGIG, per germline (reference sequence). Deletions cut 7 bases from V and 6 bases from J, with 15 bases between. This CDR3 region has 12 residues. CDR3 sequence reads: CAYNQGRAEAFF. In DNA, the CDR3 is TGTGCCTACAATCAGGGGAGGGCTGAAGCTTTCTTT.

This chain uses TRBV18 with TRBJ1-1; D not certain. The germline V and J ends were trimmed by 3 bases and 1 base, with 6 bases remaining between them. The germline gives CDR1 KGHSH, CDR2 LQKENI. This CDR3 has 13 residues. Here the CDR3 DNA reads TGTGCCAGCTCACCTGGGGAGAACACTGAAGCTTTCTTT. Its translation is CASSPGENTEAFF.

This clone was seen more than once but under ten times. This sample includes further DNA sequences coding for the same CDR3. The CDR3, as DNA: TGCAGCGTCGGACAGGGGTATGAAAAACTGTTTTTT. This gives the protein CSVGQGYEKLFF. This rearrangement joins TRBV29-1 to TRBJ1-4; 9 bases are a match to TRBD1. V was clipped by 6 bases and J by 6 bases; unmatched bases: 2. The CDR3 consists of 12 residues. Looked up from germline, CDR1 is SQVTM and CDR2 is ANQGSEA.

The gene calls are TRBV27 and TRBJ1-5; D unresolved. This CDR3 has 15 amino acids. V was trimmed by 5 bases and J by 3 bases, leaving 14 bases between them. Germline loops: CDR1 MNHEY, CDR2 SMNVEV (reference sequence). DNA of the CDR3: TGTGCCAGCAGTCCCGTGGGTAGACACAATCAGCCCCAGCATTTT. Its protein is CASSPVGRHNQPQHF.

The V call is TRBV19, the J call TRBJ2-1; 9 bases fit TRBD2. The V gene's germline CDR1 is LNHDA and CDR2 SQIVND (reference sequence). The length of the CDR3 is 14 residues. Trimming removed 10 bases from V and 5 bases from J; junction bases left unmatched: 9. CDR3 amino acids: CATRTSVRDNEQFF. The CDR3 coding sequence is TGTGCCACCCGGACTAGCGTTCGGGACAATGAGCAGTTCTTC.

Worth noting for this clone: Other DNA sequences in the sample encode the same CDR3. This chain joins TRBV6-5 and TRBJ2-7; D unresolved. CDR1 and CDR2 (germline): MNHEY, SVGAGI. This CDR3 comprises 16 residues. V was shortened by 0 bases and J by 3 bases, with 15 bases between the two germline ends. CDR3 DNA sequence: TGTGCCAGCAGTTACTCTGGGCAGTCGTCGAGCTACGAGCAGTACTTC. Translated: CASSYSGQSSSYEQYF.

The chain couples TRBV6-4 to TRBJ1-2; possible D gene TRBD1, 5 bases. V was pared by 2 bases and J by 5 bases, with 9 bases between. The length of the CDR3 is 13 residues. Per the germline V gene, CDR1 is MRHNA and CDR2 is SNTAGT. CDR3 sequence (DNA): TGTGCCAGCAGTGACCAGACAGTTTATGGCTACACCTTC. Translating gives CASSDQTVYGYTF.

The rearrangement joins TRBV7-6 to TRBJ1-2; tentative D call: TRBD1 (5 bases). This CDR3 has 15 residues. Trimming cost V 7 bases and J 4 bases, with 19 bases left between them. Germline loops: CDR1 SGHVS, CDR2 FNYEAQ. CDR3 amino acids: CASNYIGGSPYGYTF. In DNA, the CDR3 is TGTGCCAGCAACTATATCGGGGGGAGTCCCTATGGCTACACCTTC.

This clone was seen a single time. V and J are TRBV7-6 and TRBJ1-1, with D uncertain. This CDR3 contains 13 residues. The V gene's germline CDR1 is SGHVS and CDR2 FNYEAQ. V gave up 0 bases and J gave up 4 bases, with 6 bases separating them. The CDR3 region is CASSLALSTEAFF. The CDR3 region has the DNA TGTGCCAGCAGCTTAGCGCTAAGCACTGAAGCTTTCTTT.